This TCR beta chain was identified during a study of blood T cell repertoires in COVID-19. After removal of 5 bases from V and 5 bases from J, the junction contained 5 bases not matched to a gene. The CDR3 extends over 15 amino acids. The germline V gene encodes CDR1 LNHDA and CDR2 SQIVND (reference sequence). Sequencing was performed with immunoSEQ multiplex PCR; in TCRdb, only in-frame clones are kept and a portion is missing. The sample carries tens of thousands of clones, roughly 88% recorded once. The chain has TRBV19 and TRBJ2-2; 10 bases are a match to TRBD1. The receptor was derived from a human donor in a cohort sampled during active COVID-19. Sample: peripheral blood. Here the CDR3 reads CASSGDRGWTGELFF. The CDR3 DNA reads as TGTGCCAGTAGTGGGGACAGGGGTTGGACCGGGGAGCTGTTTTTT.